This TCR beta chain was identified in a study of T cells in Graves' hyperthyroidism and ophthalmopathy. The CDR3 spans 15 residues. V trimming: 5 bases; J trimming: 2 bases; junction bases outside the gene matches: 8. This clonotype has just a few counts. It was RNA transcripts that yielded the amplified TCR beta CDR3 regions. The study used the HTBI primer set for a first-round RT-PCR of the TCR CDR3. TCRdb reanalysed the multiplex PCR reads using MiXCR and keeps one entry per CDR3 protein. The sample yields some 770,000 distinct CDR3 sequences, about a sixth seen once. Sequences were obtained from blood. The TCR comes from a man younger than 30 with Graves' hyperthyroidism. This chain joins TRBV12-3 or TRBV12-4 and TRBJ2-7, with TRBD1 identical over 8 bases. CDR3 residues: CASSIGQGITYEQYF. The CDR3 DNA sequence: TGTGCCAGCAGTATCGGACAGGGAATAACCTACGAGCAGTACTTC.